This T cell receptor beta chain was profiled in a study of CXCR3-negative and CXCR3-positive naive CD8 T cells (dated by TCRdb to about 2019). Describing the broader study: In total, about 135 million TRB reads were obtained, or roughly 1.5 +/- 0.3 million reads per library. Data from under 12 donors, pooled across two independent experiments, went into the diversity and physicochemical repertoire analyses. Naive subsets from 5 or 6 donors and memory cells from 3 donors were included in the TRBV-TRBJ cluster analysis.

For every CD8+ T cell subset, fewer than 350,000 cells were flow-sorted straight into RLT lysis buffer, and each subset was sorted in triplicate. Naive CD8+ T cells were defined stringently as CD45RO-CCR7+CD27+CD95- to exclude memory contaminants. Peripheral blood mononuclear cells were isolated from buffy coats by standard density gradient centrifugation. Naive CXCR3-negative and CXCR3-positive CD8+ T cells were flow-sorted on a FACSAria III. Total RNA was extracted from sorted cells using an RNeasy Mini Kit. Broad study findings and their caveats: TRB CDR3s from CXCR3-positive naive cells showed higher hydrophobicity (lower Kidera factor 4), lower energy, and higher strength and volume indices than CXCR3-negative naive cells. Because CXCR3 expression was partially decreased after cryopreservation, freshly isolated PBMCs were used for most assays. Similar TRBV-TRBJ usage was shown by naive CXCR3-negative and CXCR3-positive cells from the same donor, whereas distinct patterns were shown by memory cells. Because surface CD5, which is linked to self-reactivity in mice, was comparable between the naive subsets, TCR interaction strength was also inferred from TRB CDR3 physicochemical properties. Comparably high repertoire diversity was found in both naive subsets, whereas much lower repertoire diversity was found in memory CD8+ T cells.

CDR1 MNHEY and CDR2 SVGAGI were looked up in the germline V gene. Measured from the cysteine to the phenylalanine, the CDR3 is 12 residues long. The protein alone is recorded here. The listed sequencing device is NextSeq 550. The Human TCR Profiling Kit (MiLaboratory) was used to prepare UMI-labeled 5' RACE TRB cDNA libraries. The full amount of extracted RNA was used for cDNA synthesis, and the full amount of resulting cDNA was used for PCR amplification. Libraries were prepared in parallel with an identical number of PCR cycles. In the paper's pipeline: About 57,000 +/- 9,900 unique UMI-labeled TRB cDNA molecules per library were extracted with MIGEC and MiXCR, with at least two reads per UMI required. An average of roughly 40,000 +/- 10,000 functional in-frame TRB CDR3 nucleotide clonotypes without stop codons was found per library. Diversity metrics, including normalized Shannon-Wiener and Chao1, were computed in VDJtools after downsampling to 5000 UMI-labeled TRB molecules per sample. VDJtools was used to calculate clonotype-size-weighted physicochemical properties of the central five CDR3 residues, namely interaction energy, strength, volume and Kidera factor 4. The reads were reprocessed in TCRdb, with one entry per CDR3 protein sequence and no accompanying DNA. These V and J calls derive from TCRdb rather than the authors' analysis. The sample table includes about 130,000 distinct CDR3 sequences. Clones ranked in the top ten supply approximately 0.4% of the sample.

About this clonotype itself: It lacks a known antigen.

The sample comprised naive CXCR3+ CD8+ T cells from blood. The label giving this sample's cell subset or site can be read as: CD45RO-CCR7+CD27+CD95- naive CD8+ T cells expressing CXCR3 (TNR3+). The TCR comes from a human donor in good health. Some clones in this sample may be carry-over from other donors' samples. The rearranged chain carries TRBV6-5 and TRBJ1-5; TCRdb indicates TRBD1, and absent DNA this call remains unverified. The CDR3 region: CSSRTGNQPQHF.